This TCR beta chain is drawn from a study of blood T cells in healthy people across ages. Findings and caveats of the study: Older age went with lower TCR beta diversity per million T cells, in a roughly linear way.

A word on this clonotype: No antigen is known for it.

The germline gives CDR1 LGHNA, CDR2 YSLEER. The V end was cut by 4 bases, the J end by 0 bases, with 19 bases between. The CDR3 totals 18 residues. The use of a sample-barcoded 5' primer and a J-beta primer mix characterized a second PCR of roughly 6 to 11 cycles. TCRdb itself ran the 5' RACE reads through MiXCR, one entry per CDR3 protein. The sample includes approximately 1,700,000 distinct CDR3 sequences, about two fifths of them seen just once. This rearrangement joins TRBV4-3 to TRBJ2-1; D is possibly TRBD2 (6 bases). Sample: blood. The source is a human donor in good health. This CDR3 is CASSRSRSRGTSYNEQFF. The CDR3 DNA is TGCGCCAGCAGCCGAAGCAGAAGTCGGGGGACCTCCTACAATGAGCAGTTCTTC.